Presented here are 25 T cell receptor beta chains from one specimen sequenced in a study of cytomegalovirus exposure and HLA in healthy donors. A multiplex PCR was run with 60 Vbeta primers and 13 Jbeta primers. TCRdb keeps only in-frame clones here, not all; method: immunoSEQ multiplex PCR. The data contain under 200,000 clones, more than 60% of them singletons. The sequenced sample consisted of PBMCs. These receptors all come from a male donor in good health and CMV-seronegative.

This CDR3 is CASSPYGEGGGYTF. The CDR3 DNA follows: TGTGCCAGCTCACCATATGGGGAAGGAGGCGGCTACACCTTC. V is TRBV18 and J is TRBJ1-2, with D hard to call. The germline CDR1 and CDR2 sequences are KGHSH and LQKENI. The CDR3 is made up of 14 amino acids. V lost 2 bases and J lost 8, with 15 bases in between.

The sample holds a few counts of this clone. The chain employs TRBV5-1 and TRBJ1-1; the D gene is possibly TRBD1 (5 bases). With 5 bases removed from V and 5 bases from J, the gap between germline ends came to 13 bases. The CDR3 is 13 amino acids. Looked up from germline, CDR1 is SGHRS and CDR2 is YFSETQ. The CDR3 sequence is CASSRRGATEAFF. The CDR3 DNA reads TGCGCCAGCAGTCGGCGTGGGGCTACTGAAGCTTTCTTT. The whole variable domain, remainder taken from reference TRBV5-1 and TRBJ1-1, is KAGVTQTPRYLIKTRGQQVTLSCSPISGHRSVSWYQQTPGQGLQFLFEYFSETQRNKGNFPGRFSGRQFSNSRSEMNVSTLELGDSALYLCASSRRGATEAFFGQGTRLTVV.

This chain joins TRBV4-1 and TRBJ2-5, with 9 bases aligning to TRBD2. There are 16 residues in the CDR3. After removal of 4 bases from V and 5 bases from J, the junction contained 11 bases not matched to a gene. Germline V gene data show CDR1 as MGHRA and CDR2 as YSYEKL. For the CDR3, the DNA is TGCGCCAGCAGCCTCCCTACGCGGGGGGGCGATGAGACCCAGTACTTC. This codes for CASSLPTRGGDETQYF.

The rearrangement joins TRBV2 to TRBJ2-3, with 7 positions matching TRBD1. The junction had 7 bases not matched to a gene; V was cut back by 9 bases and J by 1 base. This CDR3 has 14 amino acids. Per germline, CDR1 SNHLY and CDR2 FYNNEI. The CDR3: CASPEGAGTDTQYF. CDR3 DNA: TGTGCCAGTCCCGAGGGGGCCGGCACAGATACGCAGTATTTT.

J is TRBJ2-7 and V is TRBV7-2; 10 bases are a match to TRBD2. This CDR3 contains 16 residues. The V gene's germline CDR1 is SGHTA and CDR2 FQGNSA. Losses at the gene ends were 0 bases for V and 2 bases for J; bases not matched to a gene: 4. In DNA form, the CDR3 reads TGTGCCAGCAGCTTAGCGGCTAGCGGGAGCACCTACGAGCAGTACTTC. It specifies CASSLAASGSTYEQYF.

The chain recombines TRBV4-1 with TRBJ1-5; 9 bases align to TRBD1. The CDR3 covers 14 residues. The V segment lost 4 bases and the J segment 4 bases; nucleotides outside the gene matches: 2. CDR1 and CDR2 (germline): MGHRA, YSYEKL. This CDR3 is CASSRGTGNQPQHF. The CDR3, as DNA: TGCGCCAGCAGCCGCGGGACAGGGAATCAGCCCCAGCATTTT.

This sequence joins TRBV18 and TRBJ2-1; 7 positions match TRBD2. The germline gives CDR1 KGHSH, CDR2 LQKENI. V shed 2 bases and J 9 bases; nucleotides not matched to a gene: 13. This CDR3 spans 16 amino acids. CDR3 residues: CASSPTQRGGSFEQFF. DNA of the CDR3: TGTGCCAGCTCACCAACCCAGCGGGGTGGTTCCTTTGAGCAGTTCTTC.

The chain has TRBV5-6 and TRBJ1-5; the match to TRBD1 covers 7 bases. With 0 bases clipped from V and 7 bases from J, the junction kept 7 bases outside the gene matches. The germline gives CDR1 SGHDT, CDR2 YYEEEE. The CDR3 length is 15 residues. CDR3 residues: CASSLGDRAVQPQHF. Written as DNA, the CDR3 is TGTGCCAGCAGCTTGGGAGACAGGGCAGTGCAGCCCCAGCATTTT. Full variable domain (rest looked up from reference TRBV5-6 and TRBJ1-5): DAGVTQSPTHLIKTRGQQVTLRCSPKSGHDTVSWYQQALGQGPQFIFQYYEEEERQRGNFPDRFSGHQFPNYSSELNVNALLLGDSALYLCASSLGDRAVQPQHFGDGTRLSIL.

This clone was seen a single time. V gene TRBV4-2 combines with J gene TRBJ2-7, with TRBD1 matching over 8 bases. CDR3 size: 14 residues. The germline CDR1 and CDR2 sequences are LGHNA and YNFKEQ. Losses at the gene ends were 4 bases for V and 4 bases for J; bases not matched to a gene: 6. Here the CDR3 DNA reads TGTGCCAGCAGCCCAGACAGGGGATCATACGAGCAGTACTTC. Encoded protein: CASSPDRGSYEQYF.

The chain links TRBV30 to TRBJ2-7; 14 bases fit TRBD2. Germline assignment: CDR1 GTSNPN and CDR2 SVGIG (reference sequence). Trimming removed 2 bases from V and 10 bases from J; junction bases left unmatched: 10. This CDR3 region has 15 residues. The CDR3 is CAWSLGLAGGGSQYF. CDR3 sequence (DNA): TGTGCCTGGAGTCTCGGACTAGCGGGAGGCGGATCCCAGTACTTC.

The rearrangement uses TRBV6-6 and TRBJ2-7; TRBD1 matches at 8 bases. Looked up from germline, CDR1 is MNHNY and CDR2 is SVGAGI (reference sequence). J gave up 4 bases and V 5 bases, and 4 bases lay outside the gene matches. The CDR3 length is 13 residues. CDR3: CASSDRTGYEQYF. The CDR3 DNA reads as TGTGCCAGCAGTGATAGGACAGGGTACGAGCAGTACTTC.

J is TRBJ2-7 and V is TRBV19, with D tentatively TRBD1 (6 bases). The CDR3 loop spans 15 amino acids. Trimming removed 3 bases from V and 2 bases from J, with 14 bases in between. Germline assignment: CDR1 LNHDA and CDR2 SQIVND (reference sequence). The CDR3 nucleotides are TGTGCCAGTAGTATTTCCTCGACAGGCACCTACGAGCAGTACTTC. Amino acid sequence: CASSISSTGTYEQYF.

In its sample, this clone was seen once. The V call is TRBV19, the J call TRBJ1-1, with D maybe TRBD1 (6 bases). The CDR3 totals 15 residues. Trimming removed 8 bases from V and 1 base from J, with 17 bases in between. CDR1 is LNHDA and CDR2 is SQIVND in the germline V gene (reference sequence). CDR3 nucleotide sequence: TGTGCCAGTGGCCCGCGGGGGCGGGAGAACACTGAAGCTTTCTTT. Translating it yields CASGPRGRENTEAFF.

This chain uses TRBV19 with TRBJ2-5; TRBD1 might be the D (7 bases). Near its end, the DNA agrees better with TRBJ2-7, so the J call may be wrong. The CDR3 is 14 residues long. The germline CDR1 and CDR2 sequences are LNHDA and SQIVND (reference sequence). The CDR3 reads CASSPLGGGGEQYF. The CDR3 DNA reads TGTGCCAGTAGTCCCCTAGGAGGGGGCGGCGAGCAGTACTTC.

This chain uses TRBV29-1 with TRBJ2-1; 7 nucleotides line up with TRBD1. The CDR3 totals 14 residues. After removal of 8 bases from V and 1 base from J, the junction contained 8 bases not matched to a gene. Per germline, CDR1 SQVTM and CDR2 ANQGSEA. This CDR3 is CSSTQGSSYNEQFF. The DNA of the CDR3 is TGCAGCTCTACACAGGGGTCATCCTACAATGAGCAGTTCTTC.

The V gene is TRBV29-1, the J gene TRBJ2-7; 8 bases are shared with TRBD2. Germline CDR1 and CDR2: SQVTM and ANQGSEA. V gave up 6 bases and J gave up 6 bases; unmatched junction bases: 13. The CDR3 loop spans 14 amino acids. The CDR3 coding sequence is TGCAGCGTCCGTTCGGGCTTAGCGGGGAGCGAGCAGTACTTC. It codes for CSVRSGLAGSEQYF.

This chain links TRBV7-3 with TRBJ2-3; a possible D gene is TRBD2 (7 bases). CDR3 size: 15 residues. The V and J ends lost 4 bases and 3 bases respectively, with 14 bases between them. Germline V gives CDR1 SGHTA, CDR2 FQGTGA. The CDR3 coding sequence is TGTGCCAGCAGCTCCCGCGGGGGCCATACAGATACGCAGTATTTT. Translating gives CASSSRGGHTDTQYF.

Ten or more counts support this clone. The chain combines TRBV29-1 with TRBJ1-4, with D perhaps matching TRBD1 (6 bases). The V end was cut by 6 bases, the J end by 5 bases, with 10 bases between. The CDR3 sequence is 12 residues long. The germline CDR1 and CDR2 sequences are SQVTM and ANQGSEA. The CDR3 protein is CSVTGKNEKLFF. The CDR3 DNA follows: TGCAGCGTCACAGGGAAAAATGAAAAACTGTTTTTT. The full variable domain, in which reference TRBV29-1 and TRBJ1-4 provide the parts outside the CDR3, is SAVISQKPSRDICQRGTSLTIQCQVDSQVTMMFWYRQQPGQSLTLIATANQGSEATYESGFVIDKFPISRPNLTFSTLTVSNMSPEDSSIYLCSVTGKNEKLFFGSGTQLSVL.

This chain uses TRBV25-1 with TRBJ1-5, with D unclear. Germline CDR1 reads MGHDK; CDR2 reads SYGVNS. The length of the CDR3 is 12 residues. The V end was cut by 6 bases, the J end by 6 bases, with 9 bases between. Here the CDR3 reads CASSVEGQPQHF. CDR3 coding DNA: TGTGCCAGCAGCGTAGAGGGTCAGCCCCAGCATTTT.

This rearrangement joins TRBV6-5 to TRBJ2-5, with TRBD2 identical over 7 bases. TRBJ2-7 explains the end of the DNA better; the J call may be wrong. Germline CDR1 reads MNHEY; CDR2 reads SVGAGI. This CDR3 contains 15 residues. This chain's CDR3 is CASRTGTTAAYEQYF. The CDR3 coding sequence is TGTGCCAGCAGAACCGGGACTACCGCCGCCTACGAGCAGTACTTC.

This rearrangement joins TRBV5-4 to TRBJ2-1; TRBD1 matches at 7 bases. The V segment lost 3 bases and the J segment 7 bases; nucleotides outside the gene matches: 13. This CDR3 is built from 16 residues. Looked up from germline, CDR1 is SGHNT and CDR2 is YYREEE (reference sequence). The CDR3 sequence: CASSWIGQEWGNEQFF. The CDR3, as DNA: TGTGCCAGCAGCTGGATAGGACAGGAATGGGGTAATGAGCAGTTCTTC.

The V gene is TRBV6-1, the J gene TRBJ2-6; tentative D call: TRBD1 (6 bases). V lost 4 bases and J lost 0, with 10 bases in between. The CDR3 runs 16 residues. Germline values: CDR1 MNHNS, CDR2 SASEGT. CDR3 bases: TGTGCCAGCAGTGGACAGGCCAACTCTGGGGCCAACGTCCTGACTTTC. Translation: CASSGQANSGANVLTF.

The chain employs TRBV4-1 and TRBJ2-3, with 9 bases matching TRBD2. Germline-derived CDR1 and CDR2 are MGHRA and YSYEKL. The CDR3 consists of 16 residues. The trim removed 4 bases at V and 4 bases at J, leaving 9 bases unmatched. CDR3 in DNA: TGCGCCAGCAGCCTCTTTGCTAGCGGGAACCCAGATACGCAGTATTTT. As protein: CASSLFASGNPDTQYF.

V and J are TRBV30 and TRBJ2-7; 9 nucleotides align to TRBD1. CDR1 and CDR2 (germline): GTSNPN, SVGIG (reference sequence). CDR3 size: 16 residues. V trimming: 8 bases; J trimming: 4 bases; junction bases outside the gene matches: 18. The CDR3 bases are TGTGCCGGGTCAATTAAATCCGGGACAGGGAAATACGAGCAGTACTTC. Protein sequence: CAGSIKSGTGKYEQYF.

The chain recombines TRBV5-6 with TRBJ1-4, with 7 bases that match TRBD1. The CDR3 contains 16 residues. The V gene end was trimmed by 2 bases and the J gene end by 3 bases; junction bases not matched to a gene: 7. Germline CDR1 and CDR2: SGHDT and YYEEEE. The CDR3 loop is CASSFRGSYPNEKLFF. DNA of the CDR3: TGTGCCAGCAGCTTCAGGGGGAGTTACCCTAATGAAAAACTGTTTTTT.